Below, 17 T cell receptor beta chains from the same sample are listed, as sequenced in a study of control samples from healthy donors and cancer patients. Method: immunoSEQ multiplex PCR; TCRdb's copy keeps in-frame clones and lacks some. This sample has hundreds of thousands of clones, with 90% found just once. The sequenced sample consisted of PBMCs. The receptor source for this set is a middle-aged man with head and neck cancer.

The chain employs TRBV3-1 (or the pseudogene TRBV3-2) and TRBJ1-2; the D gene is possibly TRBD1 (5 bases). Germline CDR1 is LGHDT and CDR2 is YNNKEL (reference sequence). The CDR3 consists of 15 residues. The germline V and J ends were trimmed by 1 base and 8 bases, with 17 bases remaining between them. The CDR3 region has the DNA TGTGCCAGCAGCCAAGTGCGCGGGTCAGGGATGGGCTACACCTTC. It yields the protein CASSQVRGSGMGYTF.

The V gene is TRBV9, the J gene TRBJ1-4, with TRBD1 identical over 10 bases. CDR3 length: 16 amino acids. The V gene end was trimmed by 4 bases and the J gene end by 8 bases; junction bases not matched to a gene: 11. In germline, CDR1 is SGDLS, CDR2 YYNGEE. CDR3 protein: CASSTTVTGGKEKLFF. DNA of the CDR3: TGTGCCAGCAGCACAACAGTGACAGGGGGCAAAGAAAAACTGTTTTTT.

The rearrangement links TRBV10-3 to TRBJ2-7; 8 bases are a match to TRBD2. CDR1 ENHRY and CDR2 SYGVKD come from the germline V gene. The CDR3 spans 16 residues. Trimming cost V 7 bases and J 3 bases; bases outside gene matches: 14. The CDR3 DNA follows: TGTGCCATCACCAGCGGGAGTAATATTTTGGGCTACGAGCAGTACTTC. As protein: CAITSGSNILGYEQYF.

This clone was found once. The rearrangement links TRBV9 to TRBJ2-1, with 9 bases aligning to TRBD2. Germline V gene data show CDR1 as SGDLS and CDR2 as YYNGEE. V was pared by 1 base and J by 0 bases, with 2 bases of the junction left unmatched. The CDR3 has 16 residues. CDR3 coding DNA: TGTGCCAGCAGCGTAAGGACTAGCGACTCCTACAATGAGCAGTTCTTC. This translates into CASSVRTSDSYNEQFF.

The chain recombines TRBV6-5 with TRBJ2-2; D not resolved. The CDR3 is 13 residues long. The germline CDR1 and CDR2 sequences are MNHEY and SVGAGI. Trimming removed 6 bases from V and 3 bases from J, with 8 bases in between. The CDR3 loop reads CASRPDHTGELFF. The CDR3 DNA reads TGTGCCAGCAGGCCGGATCACACCGGGGAGCTGTTTTTT.

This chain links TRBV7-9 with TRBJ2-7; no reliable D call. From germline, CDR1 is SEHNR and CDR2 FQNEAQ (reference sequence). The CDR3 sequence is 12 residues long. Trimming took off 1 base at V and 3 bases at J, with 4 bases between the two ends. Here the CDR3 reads CASSLVHYEQYF. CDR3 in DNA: TGTGCCAGCAGCTTAGTACACTACGAGCAGTACTTC.

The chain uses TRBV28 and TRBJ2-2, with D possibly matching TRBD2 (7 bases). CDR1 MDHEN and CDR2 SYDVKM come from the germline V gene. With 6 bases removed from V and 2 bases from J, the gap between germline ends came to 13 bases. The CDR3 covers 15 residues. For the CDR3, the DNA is TGTGCCAGCAGAGAAGGGGGGGGAAACACCGGGGAGCTGTTTTTT. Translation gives CASREGGGNTGELFF.

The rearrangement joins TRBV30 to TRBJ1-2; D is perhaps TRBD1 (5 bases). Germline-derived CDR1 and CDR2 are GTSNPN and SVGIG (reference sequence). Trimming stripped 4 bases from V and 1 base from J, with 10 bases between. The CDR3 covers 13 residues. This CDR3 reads CAWNSGGNYGYTF. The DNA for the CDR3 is TGTGCCTGGAACTCTGGGGGTAACTATGGCTACACCTTC.

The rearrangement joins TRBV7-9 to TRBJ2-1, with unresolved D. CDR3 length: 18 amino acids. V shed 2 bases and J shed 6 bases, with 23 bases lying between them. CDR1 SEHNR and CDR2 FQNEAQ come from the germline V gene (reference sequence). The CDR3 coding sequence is TGTGCCAGCAGCTTATTTCGGGCGCAAGGGATAGTATCCAATGAGCAGTTCTTC. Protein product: CASSLFRAQGIVSNEQFF.

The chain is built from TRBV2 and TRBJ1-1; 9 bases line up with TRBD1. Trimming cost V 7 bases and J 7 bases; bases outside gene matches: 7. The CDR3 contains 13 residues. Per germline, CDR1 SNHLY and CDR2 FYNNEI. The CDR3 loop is CASNPGQGSEAFF. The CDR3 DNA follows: TGTGCCAGCAACCCGGGACAGGGCAGTGAAGCTTTCTTT.

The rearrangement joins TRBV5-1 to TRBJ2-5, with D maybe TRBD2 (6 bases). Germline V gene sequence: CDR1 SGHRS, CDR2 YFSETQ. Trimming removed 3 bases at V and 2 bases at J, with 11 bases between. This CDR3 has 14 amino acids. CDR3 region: CASSWGLPQETQYF. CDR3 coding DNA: TGCGCCAGCAGCTGGGGACTGCCTCAAGAGACCCAGTACTTC.

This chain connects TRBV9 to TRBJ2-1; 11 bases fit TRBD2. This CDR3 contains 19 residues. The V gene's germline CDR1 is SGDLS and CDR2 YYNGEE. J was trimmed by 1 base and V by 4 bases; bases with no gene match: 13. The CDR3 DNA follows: TGTGCCAGCAGCCCCTTAGCGGGAGGGCCGAGTGCTTCCTACAATGAGCAGTTCTTC. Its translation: CASSPLAGGPSASYNEQFF. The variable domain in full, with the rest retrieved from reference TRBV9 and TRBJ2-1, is DSGVTQTPKHLITATGQRVTLRCSPRSGDLSVYWYQQSLDQGLQFLIQYYNGEERAKGNILERFSAQQFPDLHSELNLSSLELGDSALYFCASSPLAGGPSASYNEQFFGPGTRLTVL.

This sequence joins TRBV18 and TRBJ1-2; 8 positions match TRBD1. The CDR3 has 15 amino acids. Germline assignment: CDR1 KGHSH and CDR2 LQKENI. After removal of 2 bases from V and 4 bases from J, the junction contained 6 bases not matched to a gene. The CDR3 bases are TGTGCCAGCTCACCAGGGGCAGGGGGCACCTATGGCTACACCTTC. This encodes CASSPGAGGTYGYTF.

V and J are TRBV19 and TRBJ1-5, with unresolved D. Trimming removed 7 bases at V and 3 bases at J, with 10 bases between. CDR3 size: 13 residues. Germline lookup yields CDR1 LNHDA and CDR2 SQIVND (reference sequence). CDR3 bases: TGTGCCAGTAAGGCCGACCACAATCAGCCCCAGCATTTT. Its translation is CASKADHNQPQHF.

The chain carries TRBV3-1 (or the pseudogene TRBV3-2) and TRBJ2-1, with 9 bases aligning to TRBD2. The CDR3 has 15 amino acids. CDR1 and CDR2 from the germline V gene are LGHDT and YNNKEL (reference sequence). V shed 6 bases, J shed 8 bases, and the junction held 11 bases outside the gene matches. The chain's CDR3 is CASRRRRGGMDEQFF. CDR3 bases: TGTGCCAGCAGACGTCGGCGGGGGGGTATGGATGAGCAGTTCTTC.

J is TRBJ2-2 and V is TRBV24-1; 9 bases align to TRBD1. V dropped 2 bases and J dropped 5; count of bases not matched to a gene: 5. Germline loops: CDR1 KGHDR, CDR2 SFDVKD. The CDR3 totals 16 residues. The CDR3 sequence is CATSDSTGGWTGELFF. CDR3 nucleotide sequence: TGTGCCACCAGTGATTCGACAGGGGGTTGGACCGGGGAGCTGTTTTTT.

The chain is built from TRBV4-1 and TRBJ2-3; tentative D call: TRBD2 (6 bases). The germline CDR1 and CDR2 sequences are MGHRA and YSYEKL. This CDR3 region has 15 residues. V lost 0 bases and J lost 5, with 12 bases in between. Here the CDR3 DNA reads TGCGCCAGCAGCCAAGATGGCGGTAGCGGAGATACGCAGTATTTT. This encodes CASSQDGGSGDTQYF.